A single sample is the source of the 5 T cell receptor beta chains below, sequenced in a study of shared clonotypes between healthy human individuals. Naive-designated CD8 cells lacked CD45RO, were positively enriched for CCR7, and omitted terminally differentiated effector memory CD45RA+ cells. Only in-frame clones appear in the TCRdb table, and some are missing; sequencing was by immunoSEQ multiplex PCR. This sample carries over 2,000,000 clones, 80% to 95% of them seen once, and the ten largest clones take about 1.6%. The sample was naive CD8+ T cells from PBMCs. The receptors stem from a man younger than 35 in good health. Some clones in this sample may be carry-over from other donors' samples.

V is TRBV11-2 and J is TRBJ1-5; no reliable D call. The CDR3 covers 15 residues. Deletions cut 0 bases from V and 5 bases from J, with 11 bases between. Germline V CDR1 and CDR2: SGHAT, FQNNGV. The CDR3 protein is CASSLDLLGDQPQHF. In DNA form, the CDR3 reads TGTGCCAGCAGCTTAGATCTTTTGGGAGATCAGCCCCAGCATTTT.

The chain has TRBV30 and TRBJ2-7; D is unclear. V was pared by 3 bases and J by 1 base, with 7 bases between. CDR1 is GTSNPN, CDR2 SVGIG, per germline (reference sequence). The CDR3 contains 12 residues. CDR3 bases: TGTGCCTGGAGCGTGAATTCCTACGAGCAGTACTTC. This encodes CAWSVNSYEQYF.

The chain couples TRBV14 to TRBJ2-2; D is unclear. Trimming pared 2 bases from V and 5 bases from J, leaving 15 bases between. The germline CDR1 and CDR2 sequences are SGHDN and FVKESK. The CDR3 totals 16 residues. CDR3 region: CASSQSPVGFTGELFF. CDR3 coding DNA: TGTGCCAGCAGCCAATCGCCAGTCGGTTTTACCGGGGAGCTGTTTTTT.

The chain couples TRBV19 to TRBJ2-7; 7 bases are shared with TRBD1. V shed 6 bases and J 3 bases; nucleotides not matched to a gene: 5. Germline lookup yields CDR1 LNHDA and CDR2 SQIVND (reference sequence). This CDR3 comprises 13 residues. This CDR3 is CASRHRDSYEQYF. In nucleotides, the CDR3 is TGTGCCAGTAGGCACCGGGACAGCTACGAGCAGTACTTC.

The gene calls are TRBV7-9 and TRBJ1-4, with TRBD1 matching over 7 bases. The CDR3 has 17 amino acids. Unmatched junction bases numbered 17, after V lost 5 bases and J lost 8 bases. Germline CDR1 SEHNR, CDR2 FQNEAQ (reference sequence). The CDR3 coding sequence is TGTGCCAGCAGCACCGAAAGACTAGACAGGGAGGTCGAAAAACTGTTTTTT. It yields the protein CASSTERLDREVEKLFF.